This TCR beta chain stems from a study of shared clonotypes between healthy human individuals. Turning to the study itself: Three plates each covered CD4 naive and memory; CD8 naive two, CD8 memory one.

The split of CD4+ cells yielded CD45RA+ naive and CD45RA-negative memory subsets. Here immunoSEQ multiplex PCR was the method, and the copy in TCRdb shows in-frame clones only, minus some. The profile shows roughly 1,600,000 clones, about 98.5% of them singletons. Germline CDR1 SGHRS, CDR2 YFSETQ. The V end was cut by 1 base, the J end by 12 bases, with 23 bases between. The CDR3 is 16 residues long. This TCR came from a man aged 25 to 45 in good health. The specimen sequenced was naive CD4+ T cells sorted from blood. Subset given: CD45RA+ positively selected. The chain links TRBV5-1 to TRBJ2-1, with D perhaps given as TRBD1 or TRBD2 (5 bases each). CDR3 bases: TGCGCCAGCAGCTTGTTGGGGCGAATTACAGCCAGCGGGCAGTTCTTC. Translating it yields CASSLLGRITASGQFF.